The present T cell receptor beta chain was sequenced within a study of T cell repertoires in cytomegalovirus infection. TCRdb called the reads again in MiXCR, with one record for every CDR3 protein. Of more than 110,000 distinct CDR3 sequences listed, roughly 32% were seen once; the top ten hold roughly 50%. In its sample, this clonotype was seen a few times. The antigen is undetermined. V dropped 9 bases and J dropped 4 bases, with 13 bases sitting between them. The CDR3 runs to 13 residues. The germline V gene has CDR1 MNHEY and CDR2 SMNVEV (reference sequence). The sequence was obtained from a human donor in good health (CMV status not recorded). Some clones in this sample may be carry-over from other donors' samples. Sequenced material: CD8+ T cells from cultured PBMCs, taken from culture after CMV antigen stimulation. The gene calls are TRBV27 and TRBJ2-4; the D gene is possibly TRBD1 (6 bases). CDR3 DNA: TGTGCCAGTGCACTAGGGGGAAAAAACATTCAGTACTTC. Translating it yields CASALGGKNIQYF.